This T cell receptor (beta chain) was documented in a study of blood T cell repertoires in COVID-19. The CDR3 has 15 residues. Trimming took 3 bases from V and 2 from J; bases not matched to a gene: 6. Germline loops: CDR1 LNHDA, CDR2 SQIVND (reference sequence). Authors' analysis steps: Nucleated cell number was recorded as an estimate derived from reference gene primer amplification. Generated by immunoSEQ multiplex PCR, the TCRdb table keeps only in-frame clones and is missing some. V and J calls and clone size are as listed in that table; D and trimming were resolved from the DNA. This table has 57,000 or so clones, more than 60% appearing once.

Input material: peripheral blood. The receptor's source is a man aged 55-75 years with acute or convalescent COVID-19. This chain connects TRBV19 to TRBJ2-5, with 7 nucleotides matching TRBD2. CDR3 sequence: CASSIGWEGQETQYF. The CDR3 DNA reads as TGTGCCAGTAGTATCGGGTGGGAGGGACAAGAGACCCAGTACTTC.